This is a list of T cell receptor beta chains from one sample in a study of radiotherapy plus CTLA-4 blockade in lung cancer. TCRdb's copy holds only in-frame clones and misses some; the assay was immunoSEQ multiplex PCR. Of about 90,000 clones in the sample, under 85% were seen once. The sample consisted of peripheral blood, taken from a patient treated with radiotherapy plus ipilimumab. The source of these receptors is a human donor with non-small cell lung cancer that progressed on radiotherapy plus ipilimumab. CDR3s include the opening cysteine and the closing phenylalanine or tryptophan. Each record gives: J gene, D gene, clone size, V gene, CDR3 DNA, CDR3 protein. The D gene is left open where the match is weak. Only some rows state a clone size, as once, few, many or a class for expanded clones.

TRBJ2-3 | - | - | TRBV5-4 | TGTGCCAGCAGCTTGGCCAGGGGCCCCACAGATACGCAGTATTTT | CASSLARGPTDTQYF
TRBJ2-3 | TRBD2 | - | TRBV7-9 | TGTGCCAGCAGCCCCGGACTAGCGGGATTCACAGATACGCAGTATTTT | CASSPGLAGFTDTQYF
TRBJ2-7 | - | - | TRBV2 | TGTGCCAGCAACCGGGACATCTCCTACGAGCAGTACTTC | CASNRDISYEQYF
TRBJ2-3 | TRBD1 | once | TRBV2 | TGTGCCAGCAGACCGGACAGGGGGCGCACAGATACGCAGTATTTT | CASRPDRGRTDTQYF
TRBJ2-7 | - | - | TRBV2 | TGTGCCAGCAGAATAGGGGGGTTGCTAATCTCCTACGAGCAGTACTTC | CASRIGGLLISYEQYF
TRBJ1-2 | - | - | TRBV7-9 | TGTGCCAGCAGCTTAGCGGTTGGTGGCTACACCTTC | CASSLAVGGYTF
TRBJ2-7 | TRBD1 | - | TRBV7-6 | TGTGCCAGCAGCTCCCGGGACAGGGAAGAGGGACAGTACTTC | CASSSRDREEGQYF
TRBJ2-1 | - | - | TRBV11-3 | TGTGCCAGCAGCTTAGCCGGAAGCTCCTACAATGAGCAGTTCTTC | CASSLAGSSYNEQFF
TRBJ1-2 | TRBD1 | - | TRBV6-5 | TGTGCCAGCAGACAGGGGACTTATGGCTACACCTTC | CASRQGTYGYTF
TRBJ2-1 | - | once | TRBV4-3 | TGCGCCAGCAGCCAAGGAAGGGCCGGTACGTATGAGCAGTTCTTC | CASSQGRAGTYEQFF
TRBJ1-6 | - | - | TRBV2 | TGTGCCAGCAGTGGGTATGAGGGAAAGACTTCACCCCTCCACTTT | CASSGYEGKTSPLHF
TRBJ1-5 | TRBD1 | - | TRBV4-2 | TGTGCCAGCAGCTCGACAGGGCCGGGCAATCAGCCCCAGCATTTT | CASSSTGPGNQPQHF
TRBJ2-1 | - | - | TRBV10-3 | TGTGCCATCAGTGAGTCTGGGGGAGACAATGAGCAGTTCTTC | CAISESGGDNEQFF
TRBJ1-1 | - | once | TRBV2 | TGTGCCAGCAGTGAAGTCGGACAGACTGAAGCTTTCTTT | CASSEVGQTEAFF
TRBJ1-6 | TRBD1 | few | TRBV6-1 | TGTGCCAGCAGCTACCCCAGGGGGGATTCACCCCTCCACTTT | CASSYPRGDSPLHF
TRBJ2-5 | - | - | TRBV25-1 | TGTGCCAGCAGTGAATTTATGGGGTCGGCCCAGTACTTC | CASSEFMGSAQYF
TRBJ2-7 | - | - | TRBV6-1 | TGTGCCAGCAGTGCCGCCCTCTCCTACGAGCAGTACTTC | CASSAALSYEQYF
TRBJ1-2 | - | - | TRBV2 | TGTGCCAGCAGTGAAGATTACTATGGCTACACCTTC | CASSEDYYGYTF
TRBJ1-2 | - | - | TRBV7-8 | TGTGCCAGCAGCGCCACAGGGAACTATGGCTACACCTTC | CASSATGNYGYTF
TRBJ1-4 | TRBD1 | - | TRBV5-1 | TGCGCCAGCAGCACCGGGACAGGGGGCGAAAAACTGTTTTTT | CASSTGTGGEKLFF
TRBJ2-1 | - | once | TRBV2 | TGTGCCAGCAGGGAGGGCCCATACAATGAGCAGTTCTTC | CASREGPYNEQFF
TRBJ1-1 | - | - | TRBV6-6 | TGTGCCAGCAGTTCCCAAGGGCACGCTGAAGCTTTCTTT | CASSSQGHAEAFF
TRBJ2-3 | - | few | TRBV10-3 | TGTGCCATCAGCCTCAGCCAGGTTGTATCAGATACGCAGTATTTT | CAISLSQVVSDTQYF
TRBJ1-1 | - | - | TRBV18 | TGTGCCAGCTCACCCGATTTCGCGGCTGAAGCTTTCTTT | CASSPDFAAEAFF